This T cell receptor (beta chain) was recovered during a study of T cell responses to AZD1222 COVID-19 vaccine. TCRdb keeps only in-frame clones here, not all; method: immunoSEQ multiplex PCR. The top ten clones hold approximately 3% of a sample with 110,000 to 150,000 clones, approximately 90% of them seen once. As to this clone: Its antigen is unidentified.

Germline-derived CDR1 and CDR2 are SNHLY and FYNNEI. This CDR3 contains 15 residues. With V trimmed by 5 bases and J by 7 bases, 6 bases remained unmatched. General observations from the study: At 160-218 and 743-854, vaccine-associated CD4 TCRs were dominant, and they spanned spike. Epitopes outside B.1.351 and B.1.1.7 mutated regions reportedly drew nearly half of spike TCRs.

The V call is TRBV2, the J call TRBJ1-4; the match to TRBD1 covers 11 bases. The specimen comprised peripheral blood, sampled 28 days after the second AZD1222 dose. The receptor was derived from an adult who received the AZD1222 COVID-19 vaccine. CDR3 nucleotide sequence: TGTGCCAGCAGTCCTTCCGGACAGGGGGCTGAAAAACTGTTTTTT. The encoded protein is CASSPSGQGAEKLFF.